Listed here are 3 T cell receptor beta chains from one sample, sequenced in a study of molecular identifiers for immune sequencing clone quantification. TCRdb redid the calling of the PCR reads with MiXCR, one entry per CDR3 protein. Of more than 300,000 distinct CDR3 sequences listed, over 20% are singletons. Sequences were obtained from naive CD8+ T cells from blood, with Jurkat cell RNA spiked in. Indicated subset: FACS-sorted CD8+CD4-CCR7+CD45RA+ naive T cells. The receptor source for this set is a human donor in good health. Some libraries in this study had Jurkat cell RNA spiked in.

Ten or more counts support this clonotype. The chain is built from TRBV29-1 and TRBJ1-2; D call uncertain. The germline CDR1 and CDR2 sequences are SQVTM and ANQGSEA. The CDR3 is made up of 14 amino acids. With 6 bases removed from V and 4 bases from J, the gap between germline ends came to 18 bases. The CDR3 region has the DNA TGCAGCGTCTGGAAACATGGGGAAAGCTATGGCTACACCTTC. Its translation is CSVWKHGESYGYTF.

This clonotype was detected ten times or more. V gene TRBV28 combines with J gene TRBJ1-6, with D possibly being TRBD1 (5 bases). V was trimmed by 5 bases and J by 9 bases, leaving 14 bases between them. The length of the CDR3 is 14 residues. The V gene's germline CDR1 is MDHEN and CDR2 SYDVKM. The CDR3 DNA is TGTGCCAGCAGTCCCGGGACCTCGGGTTCACCCCTCCACTTT. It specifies CASSPGTSGSPLHF.

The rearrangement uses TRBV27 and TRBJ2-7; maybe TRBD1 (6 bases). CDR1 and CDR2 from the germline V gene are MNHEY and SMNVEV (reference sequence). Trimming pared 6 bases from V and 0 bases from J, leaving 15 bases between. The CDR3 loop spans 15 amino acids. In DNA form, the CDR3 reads TGTGCCAGCAGCCCCAGGGACAAGAGCTCCTACGAGCAGTACTTC. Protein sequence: CASSPRDKSSYEQYF.